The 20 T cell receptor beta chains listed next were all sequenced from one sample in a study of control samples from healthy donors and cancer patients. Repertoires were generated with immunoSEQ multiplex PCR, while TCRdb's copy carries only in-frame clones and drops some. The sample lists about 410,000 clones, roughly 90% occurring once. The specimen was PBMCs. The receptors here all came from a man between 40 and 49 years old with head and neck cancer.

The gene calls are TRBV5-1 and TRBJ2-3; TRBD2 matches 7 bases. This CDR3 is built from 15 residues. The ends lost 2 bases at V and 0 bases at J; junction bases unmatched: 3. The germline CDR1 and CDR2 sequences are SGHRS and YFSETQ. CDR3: CASSLLATSTDTQYF. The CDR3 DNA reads TGCGCCAGCAGCTTACTAGCGACTAGCACAGATACGCAGTATTTT.

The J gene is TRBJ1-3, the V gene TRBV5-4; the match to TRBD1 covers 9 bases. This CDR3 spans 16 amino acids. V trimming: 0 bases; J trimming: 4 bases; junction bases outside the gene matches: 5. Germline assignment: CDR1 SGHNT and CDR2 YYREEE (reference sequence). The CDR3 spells CASSLGTGADGNTIYF. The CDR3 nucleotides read TGTGCCAGCAGCTTGGGGACAGGGGCGGACGGAAACACCATATATTTT.

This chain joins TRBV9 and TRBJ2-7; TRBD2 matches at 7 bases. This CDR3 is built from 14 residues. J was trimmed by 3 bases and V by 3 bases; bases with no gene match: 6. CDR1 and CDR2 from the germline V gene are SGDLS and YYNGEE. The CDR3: CASSASGESYEQYF. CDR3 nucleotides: TGTGCCAGCAGCGCTAGCGGCGAGAGCTACGAGCAGTACTTC.

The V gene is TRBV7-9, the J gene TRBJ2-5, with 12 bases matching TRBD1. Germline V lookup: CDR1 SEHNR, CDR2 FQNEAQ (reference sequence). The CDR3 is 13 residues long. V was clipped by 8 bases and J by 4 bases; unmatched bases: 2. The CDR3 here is CASGTGGLETQYF. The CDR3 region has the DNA TGTGCCAGCGGGACAGGGGGCTTAGAGACCCAGTACTTC.

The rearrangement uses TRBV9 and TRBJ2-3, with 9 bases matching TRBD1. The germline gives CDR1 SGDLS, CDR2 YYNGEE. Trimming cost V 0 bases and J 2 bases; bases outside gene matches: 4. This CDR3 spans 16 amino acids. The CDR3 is CASSVDGQGSTDTQYF. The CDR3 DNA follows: TGTGCCAGCAGCGTAGATGGACAGGGGTCCACAGATACGCAGTATTTT. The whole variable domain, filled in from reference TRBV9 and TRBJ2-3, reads DSGVTQTPKHLITATGQRVTLRCSPRSGDLSVYWYQQSLDQGLQFLIQYYNGEERAKGNILERFSAQQFPDLHSELNLSSLELGDSALYFCASSVDGQGSTDTQYFGPGTRLTVL.

The chain's CDR3 is CASSVEPSWVGEQFF. CDR3 nucleotide sequence: TGTGCCAGCAGCGTAGAACCTAGCTGGGTCGGTGAGCAGTTCTTC. The chain uses TRBV9 and TRBJ2-1; D is possibly TRBD2 (5 bases). The germline V and J ends were trimmed by 0 bases and 9 bases, with 16 bases remaining between them. Germline CDR1 SGDLS, CDR2 YYNGEE. There are 15 residues in the CDR3.

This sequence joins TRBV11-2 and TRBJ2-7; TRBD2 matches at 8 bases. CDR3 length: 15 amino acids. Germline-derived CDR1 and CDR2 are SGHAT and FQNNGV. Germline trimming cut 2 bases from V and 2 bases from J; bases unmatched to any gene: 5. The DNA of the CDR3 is TGTGCCAGCAGCTTAAAAGCGGGGGTCGCCTACGAGCAGTACTTC. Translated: CASSLKAGVAYEQYF.

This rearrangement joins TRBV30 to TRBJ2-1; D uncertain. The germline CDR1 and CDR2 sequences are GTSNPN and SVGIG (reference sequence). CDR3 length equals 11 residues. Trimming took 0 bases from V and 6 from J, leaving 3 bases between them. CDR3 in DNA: TGTGCCTGGAGTGTACTCAATGAGCAGTTCTTC. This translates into CAWSVLNEQFF.

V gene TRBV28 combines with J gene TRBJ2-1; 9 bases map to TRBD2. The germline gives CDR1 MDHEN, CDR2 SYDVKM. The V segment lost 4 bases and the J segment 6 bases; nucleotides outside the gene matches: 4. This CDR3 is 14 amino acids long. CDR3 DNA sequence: TGTGCCAGCAGTTCTGGCGGGAGGGCCAATGAGCAGTTCTTC. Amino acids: CASSSGGRANEQFF. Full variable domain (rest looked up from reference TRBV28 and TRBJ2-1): DVKVTQSSRYLVKRTGEKVFLECVQDMDHENMFWYRQDPGLGLRLIYFSYDVKMKEKGDIPEGYSVSREKKERFSLILESASTNQTSMYLCASSSGGRANEQFFGPGTRLTVL.

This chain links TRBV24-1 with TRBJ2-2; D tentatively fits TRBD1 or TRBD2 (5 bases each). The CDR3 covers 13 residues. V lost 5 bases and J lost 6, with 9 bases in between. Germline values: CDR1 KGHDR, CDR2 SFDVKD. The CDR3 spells CATSGRGPGELFF. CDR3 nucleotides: TGTGCCACCAGTGGTCGGGGACCCGGGGAGCTGTTTTTT.

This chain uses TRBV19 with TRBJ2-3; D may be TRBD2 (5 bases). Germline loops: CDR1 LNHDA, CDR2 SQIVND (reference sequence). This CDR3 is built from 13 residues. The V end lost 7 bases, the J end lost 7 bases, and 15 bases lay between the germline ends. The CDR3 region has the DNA TGTGCCAGTACCCCTCGGACTTTTCATACGCAGTATTTT. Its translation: CASTPRTFHTQYF. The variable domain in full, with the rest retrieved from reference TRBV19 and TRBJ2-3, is DGGITQSPKYLFRKEGQNVTLSCEQNLNHDAMYWYRQDPGQGLRLIYYSQIVNDFQKGDIAEGYSVSREKKESFPLTVTSAQKNPTAFYLCASTPRTFHTQYFGPGTRLTVL.

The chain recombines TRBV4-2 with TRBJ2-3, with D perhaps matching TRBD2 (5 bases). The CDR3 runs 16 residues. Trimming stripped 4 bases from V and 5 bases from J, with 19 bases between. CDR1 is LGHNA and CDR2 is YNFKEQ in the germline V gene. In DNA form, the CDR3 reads TGTGCCAGCAGCCCAAAGGGTGAAGGGAGAGGAGATACGCAGTATTTT. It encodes CASSPKGEGRGDTQYF.

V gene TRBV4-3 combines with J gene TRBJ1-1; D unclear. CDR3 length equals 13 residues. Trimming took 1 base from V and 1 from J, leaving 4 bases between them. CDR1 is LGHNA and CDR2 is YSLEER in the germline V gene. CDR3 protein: CASSQVRNTEAFF. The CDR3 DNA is TGCGCCAGCAGCCAAGTGAGGAACACTGAAGCTTTCTTT.

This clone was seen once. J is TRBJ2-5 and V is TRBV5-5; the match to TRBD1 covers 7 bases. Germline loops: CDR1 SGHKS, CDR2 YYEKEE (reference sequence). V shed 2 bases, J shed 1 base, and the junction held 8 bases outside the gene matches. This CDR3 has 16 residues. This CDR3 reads CASSFRDRSLQETQYF. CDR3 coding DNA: TGTGCCAGCAGCTTTCGGGACAGATCCCTCCAAGAGACCCAGTACTTC.

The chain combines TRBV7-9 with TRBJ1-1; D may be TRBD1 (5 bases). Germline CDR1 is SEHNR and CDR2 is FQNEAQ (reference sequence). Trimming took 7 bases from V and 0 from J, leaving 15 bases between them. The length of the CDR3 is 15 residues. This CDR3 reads CASTSGEGLNTEAFF. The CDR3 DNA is TGTGCCAGCACCTCAGGAGAGGGACTGAACACTGAAGCTTTCTTT. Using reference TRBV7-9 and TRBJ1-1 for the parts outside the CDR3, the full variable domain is DTGVSQNPRHKITKRGQNVTFRCDPISEHNRLYWYRQTLGQGPEFLTYFQNEAQLEKSRLLSDRFSAERPKGSFSTLEIQRTEQGDSAMYLCASTSGEGLNTEAFFGQGTRLTVV.

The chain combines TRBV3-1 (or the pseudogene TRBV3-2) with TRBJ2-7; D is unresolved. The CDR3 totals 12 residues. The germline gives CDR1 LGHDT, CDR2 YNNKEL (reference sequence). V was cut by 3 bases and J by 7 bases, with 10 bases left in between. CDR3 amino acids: CASSHERKEQYF. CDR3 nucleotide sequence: TGTGCCAGCAGCCATGAAAGGAAGGAGCAGTACTTC.

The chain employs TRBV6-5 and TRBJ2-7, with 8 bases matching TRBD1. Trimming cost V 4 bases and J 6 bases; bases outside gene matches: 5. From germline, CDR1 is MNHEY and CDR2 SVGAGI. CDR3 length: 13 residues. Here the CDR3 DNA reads TGTGCCAGCAGTTCTCTAGACAGGGGCGAGCAGTACTTC. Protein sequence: CASSSLDRGEQYF.

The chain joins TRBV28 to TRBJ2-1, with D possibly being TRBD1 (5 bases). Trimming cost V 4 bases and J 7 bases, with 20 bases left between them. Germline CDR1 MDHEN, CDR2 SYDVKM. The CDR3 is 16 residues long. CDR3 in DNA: TGTGCCAGCAGTTCGACCAGGGCCCCCCGATTTAATGAGCAGTTCTTC. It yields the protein CASSSTRAPRFNEQFF.

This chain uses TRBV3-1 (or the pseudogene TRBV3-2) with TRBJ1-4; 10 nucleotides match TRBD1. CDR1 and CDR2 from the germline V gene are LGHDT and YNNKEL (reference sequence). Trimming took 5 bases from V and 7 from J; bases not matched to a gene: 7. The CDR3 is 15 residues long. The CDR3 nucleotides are TGTGCCAGCAGCGCCCGGGACAGGGGAAGTGAAAAACTGTTTTTT. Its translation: CASSARDRGSEKLFF.

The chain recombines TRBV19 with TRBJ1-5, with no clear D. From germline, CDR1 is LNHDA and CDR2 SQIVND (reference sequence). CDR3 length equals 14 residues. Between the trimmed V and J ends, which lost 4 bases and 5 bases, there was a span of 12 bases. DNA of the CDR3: TGTGCCAGTAGTAATGGTAAGAGAGATCAGCCCCAGCATTTT. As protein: CASSNGKRDQPQHF.